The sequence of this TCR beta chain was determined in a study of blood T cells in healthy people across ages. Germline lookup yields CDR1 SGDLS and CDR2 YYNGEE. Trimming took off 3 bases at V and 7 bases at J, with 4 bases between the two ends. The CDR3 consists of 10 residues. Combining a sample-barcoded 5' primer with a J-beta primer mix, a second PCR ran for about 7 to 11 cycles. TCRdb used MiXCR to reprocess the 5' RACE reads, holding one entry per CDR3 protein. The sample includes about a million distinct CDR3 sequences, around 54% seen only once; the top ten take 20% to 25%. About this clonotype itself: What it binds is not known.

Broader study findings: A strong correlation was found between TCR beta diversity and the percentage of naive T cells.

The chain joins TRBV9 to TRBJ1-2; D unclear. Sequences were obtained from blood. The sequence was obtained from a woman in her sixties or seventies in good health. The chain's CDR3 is CASSGPGYTF. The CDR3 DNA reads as TGTGCCAGCAGCGGCCCTGGCTACACCTTC. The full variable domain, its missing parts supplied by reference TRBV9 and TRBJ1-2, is DSGVTQTPKHLITATGQRVTLRCSPRSGDLSVYWYQQSLDQGLQFLIQYYNGEERAKGNILERFSAQQFPDLHSELNLSSLELGDSALYFCASSGPGYTFGSGTRLTVV.